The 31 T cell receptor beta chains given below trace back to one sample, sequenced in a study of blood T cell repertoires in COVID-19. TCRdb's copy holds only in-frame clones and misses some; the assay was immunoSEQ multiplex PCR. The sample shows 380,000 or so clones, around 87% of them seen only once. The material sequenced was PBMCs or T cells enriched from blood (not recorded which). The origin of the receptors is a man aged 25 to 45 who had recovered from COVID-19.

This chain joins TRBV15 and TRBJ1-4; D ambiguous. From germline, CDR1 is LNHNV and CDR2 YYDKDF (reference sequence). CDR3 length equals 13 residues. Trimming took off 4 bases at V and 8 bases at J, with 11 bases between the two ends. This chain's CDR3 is CATSKSPGEKLFF. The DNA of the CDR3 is TGTGCCACCAGCAAGTCCCCGGGGGAAAAACTGTTTTTT.

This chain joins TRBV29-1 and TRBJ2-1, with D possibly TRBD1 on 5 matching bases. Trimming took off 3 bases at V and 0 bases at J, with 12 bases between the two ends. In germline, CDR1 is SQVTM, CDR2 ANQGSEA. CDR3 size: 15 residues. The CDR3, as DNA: TGCAGCGTTGAGTCCGGACATACCTCCTACAATGAGCAGTTCTTC. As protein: CSVESGHTSYNEQFF.

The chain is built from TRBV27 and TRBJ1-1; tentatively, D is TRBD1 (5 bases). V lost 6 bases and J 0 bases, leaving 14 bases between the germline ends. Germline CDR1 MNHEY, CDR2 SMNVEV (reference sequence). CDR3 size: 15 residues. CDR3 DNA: TGTGCCAGCAGGGCCGGGGGGTCCATGAACACTGAAGCTTTCTTT. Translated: CASRAGGSMNTEAFF.

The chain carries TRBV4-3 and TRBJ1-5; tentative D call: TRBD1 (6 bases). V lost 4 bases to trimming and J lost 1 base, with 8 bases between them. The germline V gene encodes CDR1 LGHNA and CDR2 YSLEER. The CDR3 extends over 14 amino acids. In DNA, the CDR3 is TGCGCCAGCAGCCGCGACAGGAGCAATCAGCCCCAGCATTTT. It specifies CASSRDRSNQPQHF.

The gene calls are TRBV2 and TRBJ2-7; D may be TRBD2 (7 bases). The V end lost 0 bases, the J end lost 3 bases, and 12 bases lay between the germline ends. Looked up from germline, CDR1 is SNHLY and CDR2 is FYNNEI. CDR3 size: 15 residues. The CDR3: CASSEARGAFYEQYF. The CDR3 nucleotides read TGTGCCAGCAGTGAAGCCCGGGGGGCGTTCTACGAGCAGTACTTC.

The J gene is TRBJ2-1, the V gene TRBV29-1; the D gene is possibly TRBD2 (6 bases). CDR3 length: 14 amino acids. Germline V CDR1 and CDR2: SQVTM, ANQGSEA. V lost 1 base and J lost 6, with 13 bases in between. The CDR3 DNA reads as TGCAGCGTTGAAGTTAGGGACTCCACCAATGAGCAGTTCTTC. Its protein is CSVEVRDSTNEQFF.

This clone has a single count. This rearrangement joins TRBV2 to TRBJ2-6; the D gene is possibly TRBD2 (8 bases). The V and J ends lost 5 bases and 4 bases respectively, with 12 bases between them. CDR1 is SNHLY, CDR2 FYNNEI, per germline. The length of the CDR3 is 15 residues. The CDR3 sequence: CASSLAGQGANVLTF. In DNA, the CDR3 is TGTGCCAGCAGTTTAGCGGGACAGGGGGCCAACGTCCTGACTTTC.

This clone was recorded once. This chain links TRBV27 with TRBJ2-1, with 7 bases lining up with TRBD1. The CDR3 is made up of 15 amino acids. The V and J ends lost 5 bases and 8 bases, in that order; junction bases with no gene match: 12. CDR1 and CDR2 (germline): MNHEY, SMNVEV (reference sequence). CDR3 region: CASSRGGPWPDEQFF. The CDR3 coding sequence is TGTGCCAGCAGTAGAGGGGGCCCGTGGCCAGATGAGCAGTTCTTC.

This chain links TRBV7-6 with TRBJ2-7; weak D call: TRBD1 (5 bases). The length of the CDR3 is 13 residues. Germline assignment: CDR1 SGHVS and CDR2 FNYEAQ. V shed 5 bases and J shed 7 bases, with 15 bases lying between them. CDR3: CASSPGHPREQYF. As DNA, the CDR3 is TGTGCCAGCAGCCCCGGACACCCGAGGGAGCAGTACTTC.

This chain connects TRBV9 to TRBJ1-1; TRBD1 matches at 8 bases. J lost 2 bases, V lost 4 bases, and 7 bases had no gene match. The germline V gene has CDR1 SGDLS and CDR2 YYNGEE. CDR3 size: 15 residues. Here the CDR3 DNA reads TGTGCCAGCAGCCCCAGGACAGGGACCAACACTGAAGCTTTCTTT. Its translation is CASSPRTGTNTEAFF.

The chain's CDR3 is CAWSHDRGSYNSPLHF. DNA of the CDR3: TGTGCCTGGAGCCACGACAGGGGCTCCTATAATTCACCCCTCCACTTT. The V and J genes are TRBV30 and TRBJ1-6; 8 nucleotides line up with TRBD1. Germline V gives CDR1 GTSNPN, CDR2 SVGIG (reference sequence). Germline trimming cut 3 bases from V and 0 bases from J; bases unmatched to any gene: 4. This CDR3 contains 16 residues.

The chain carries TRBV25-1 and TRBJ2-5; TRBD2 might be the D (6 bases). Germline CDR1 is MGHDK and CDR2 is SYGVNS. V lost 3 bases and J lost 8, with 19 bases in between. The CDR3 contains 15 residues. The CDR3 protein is CASSEDVGQGGTQYF. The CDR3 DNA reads TGTGCCAGCAGTGAGGATGTGGGCCAGGGAGGAACCCAGTACTTC.

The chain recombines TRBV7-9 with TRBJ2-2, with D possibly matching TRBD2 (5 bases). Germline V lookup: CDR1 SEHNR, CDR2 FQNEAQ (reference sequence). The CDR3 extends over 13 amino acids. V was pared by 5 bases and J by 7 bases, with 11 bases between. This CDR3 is CASSLLTSGELFF. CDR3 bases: TGTGCCAGCAGCCTTCTTACTAGCGGGGAGCTGTTTTTT.

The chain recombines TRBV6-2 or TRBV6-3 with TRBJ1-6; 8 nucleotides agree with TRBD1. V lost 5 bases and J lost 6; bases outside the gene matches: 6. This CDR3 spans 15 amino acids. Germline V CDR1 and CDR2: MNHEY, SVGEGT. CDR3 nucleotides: TGTGCCAGCAGTCCGACAGGGGTAGGTAATTCACCCCTCCACTTT. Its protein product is CASSPTGVGNSPLHF.

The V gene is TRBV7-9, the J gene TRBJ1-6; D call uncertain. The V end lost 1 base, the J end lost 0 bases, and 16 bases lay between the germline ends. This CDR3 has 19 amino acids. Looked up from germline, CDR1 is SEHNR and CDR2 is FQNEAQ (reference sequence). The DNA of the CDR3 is TGTGCCAGCAGCTTAGTGTATCAAGTCTCGAGCTCCTATAATTCACCCCTCCACTTT. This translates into CASSLVYQVSSSYNSPLHF.

CDR3 nucleotides: TGTGCCAGCAGCCAAGAAAGGTTCGGGTCAGACGAGCAGTACTTC. Translation gives CASSQERFGSDEQYF. The V call is TRBV4-2, the J call TRBJ2-7; D gene uncertain. In germline, CDR1 is LGHNA, CDR2 YNFKEQ. The CDR3 has 15 amino acids. Deletions cut 0 bases from V and 5 bases from J, with 14 bases between.

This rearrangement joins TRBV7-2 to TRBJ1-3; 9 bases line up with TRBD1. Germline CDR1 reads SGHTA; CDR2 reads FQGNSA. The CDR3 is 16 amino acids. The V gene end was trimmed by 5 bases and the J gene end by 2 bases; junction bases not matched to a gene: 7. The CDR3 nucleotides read TGTGCCAGCAGCAGAAGGACAGGGGATGCTGGAAACACCATATATTTT. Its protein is CASSRRTGDAGNTIYF.

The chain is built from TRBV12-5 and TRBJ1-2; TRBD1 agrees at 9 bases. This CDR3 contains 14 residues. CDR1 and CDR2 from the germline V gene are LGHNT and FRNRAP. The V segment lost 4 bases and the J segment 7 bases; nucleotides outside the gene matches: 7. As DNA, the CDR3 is TGTGCTAGTGGTTCAGAACAGGGGGCGCGTGGCTACACCTTC. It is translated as CASGSEQGARGYTF.

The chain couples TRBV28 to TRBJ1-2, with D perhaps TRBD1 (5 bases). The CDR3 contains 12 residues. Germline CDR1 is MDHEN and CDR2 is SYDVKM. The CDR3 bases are TGTGTCGGGGGTAGTCAAGGATATGGCTACACCTTC. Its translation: CVGGSQGYGYTF.

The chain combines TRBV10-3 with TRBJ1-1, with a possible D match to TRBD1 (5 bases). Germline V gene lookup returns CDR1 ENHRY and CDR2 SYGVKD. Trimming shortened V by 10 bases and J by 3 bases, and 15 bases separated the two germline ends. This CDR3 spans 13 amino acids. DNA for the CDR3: TGTGCCACGTACAGGCTACAGGACACTGAAGCTTTCTTT. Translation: CATYRLQDTEAFF.

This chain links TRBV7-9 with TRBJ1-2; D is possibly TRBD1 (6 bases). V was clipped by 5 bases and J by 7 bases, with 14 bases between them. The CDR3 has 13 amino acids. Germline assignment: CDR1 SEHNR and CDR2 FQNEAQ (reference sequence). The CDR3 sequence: CASSLQGFAGYTF. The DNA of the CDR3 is TGTGCCAGCAGCCTACAGGGTTTTGCTGGCTACACCTTC.

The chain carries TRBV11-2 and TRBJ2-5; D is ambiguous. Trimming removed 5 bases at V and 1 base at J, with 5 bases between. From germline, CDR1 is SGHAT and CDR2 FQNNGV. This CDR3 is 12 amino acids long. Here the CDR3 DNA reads TGTGCCAGCAGCCAGGCCCAAGAGACCCAGTACTTC. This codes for CASSQAQETQYF.

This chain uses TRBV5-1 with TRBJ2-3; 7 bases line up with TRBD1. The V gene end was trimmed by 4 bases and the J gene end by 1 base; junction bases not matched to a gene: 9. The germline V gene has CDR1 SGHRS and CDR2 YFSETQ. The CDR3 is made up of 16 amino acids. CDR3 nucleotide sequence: TGCGCCAGCAGCCATCAATACACAGGGGGCACAGATACGCAGTATTTT. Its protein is CASSHQYTGGTDTQYF.

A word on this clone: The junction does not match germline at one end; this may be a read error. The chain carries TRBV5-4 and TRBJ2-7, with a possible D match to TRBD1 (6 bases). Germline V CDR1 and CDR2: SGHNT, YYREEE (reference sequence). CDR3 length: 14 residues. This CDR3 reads CASSLGHVPYEQYF. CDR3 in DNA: TGTGCCAGCAGTTTGGGACATGTTCCCTACGAGCAGTACTTC.

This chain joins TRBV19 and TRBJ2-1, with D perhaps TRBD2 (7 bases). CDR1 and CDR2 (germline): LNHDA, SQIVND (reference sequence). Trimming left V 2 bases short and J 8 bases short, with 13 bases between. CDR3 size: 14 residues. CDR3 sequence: CASSIRGTKDEQFF. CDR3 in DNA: TGTGCCAGTAGTATAAGGGGGACTAAGGATGAGCAGTTCTTC.

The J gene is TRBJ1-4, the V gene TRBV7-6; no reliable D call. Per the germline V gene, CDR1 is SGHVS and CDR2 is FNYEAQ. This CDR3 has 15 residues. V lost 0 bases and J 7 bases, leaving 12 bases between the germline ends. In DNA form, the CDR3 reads TGTGCCAGCAGCTTAGCCAAACCGCAAGCTGAAAAACTGTTTTTT. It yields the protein CASSLAKPQAEKLFF.

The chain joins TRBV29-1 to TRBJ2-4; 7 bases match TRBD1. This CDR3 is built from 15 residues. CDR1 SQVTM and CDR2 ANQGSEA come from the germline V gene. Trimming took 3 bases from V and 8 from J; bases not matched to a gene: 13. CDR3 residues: CSVEGDRVRGDIQYF. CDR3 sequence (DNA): TGCAGCGTTGAGGGTGACAGGGTACGAGGTGACATTCAGTACTTC.

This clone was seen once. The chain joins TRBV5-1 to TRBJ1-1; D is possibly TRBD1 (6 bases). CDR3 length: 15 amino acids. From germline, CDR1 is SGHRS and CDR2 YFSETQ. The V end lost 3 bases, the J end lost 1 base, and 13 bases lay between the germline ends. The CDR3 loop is CASSWGPTGNTEAFF. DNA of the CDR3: TGCGCCAGCAGCTGGGGCCCGACAGGGAACACTGAAGCTTTCTTT.

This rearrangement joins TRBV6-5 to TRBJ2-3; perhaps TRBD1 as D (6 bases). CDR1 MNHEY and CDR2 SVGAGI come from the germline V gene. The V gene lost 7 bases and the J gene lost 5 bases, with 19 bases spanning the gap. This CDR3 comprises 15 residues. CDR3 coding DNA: TGTGCCAGCACACCAGGTCAGGGGACGGGAGATACGCAGTATTTT. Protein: CASTPGQGTGDTQYF.

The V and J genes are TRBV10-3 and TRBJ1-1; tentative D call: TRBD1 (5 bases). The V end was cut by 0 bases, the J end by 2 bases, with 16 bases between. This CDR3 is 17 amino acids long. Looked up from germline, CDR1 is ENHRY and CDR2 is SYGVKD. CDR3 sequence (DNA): TGTGCCATCAGTGAGTCCCGAACCAGGGCATCTAACACTGAAGCTTTCTTT. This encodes CAISESRTRASNTEAFF.

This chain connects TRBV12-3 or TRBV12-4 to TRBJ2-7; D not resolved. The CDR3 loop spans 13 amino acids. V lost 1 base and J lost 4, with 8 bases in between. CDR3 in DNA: TGTGCCAGCAGTTTAGACAGAAAGTACGAGCAGTACTTC. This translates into CASSLDRKYEQYF.